This TCR beta chain was sequenced for a study of Graves' ophthalmopathy and Graves' hyperthyroidism. This clonotype was detected many times. The CDR3 spans 12 residues. From germline, CDR1 is KGHDR and CDR2 SFDVKD. The V gene lost 3 bases and the J gene lost 7 bases, with 5 bases spanning the gap. Exclusion criteria comprised other autoimmune diseases, uncontrolled infections, pregnancy or lactation in patients. Clinical symptoms, serum thyroxine, TRAb, thyroid ultrasound and orbital computed tomography were relied on for diagnosis. Amplified material comprised TCR beta CDR3 regions derived from RNA transcripts. The first-round RT-PCR employed HTBI primers together with the Qiagen OneStep RT-PCR kit. A multiplex PCR was then performed as the second round. TCRdb re-analysed the multiplex PCR reads in MiXCR, keeping a single row per CDR3 protein. The repertoire holds about 1.2 million distinct CDR3 sequences, 35% to 45% seen once, with around 10% in the top ten.

The TCR comes from an adult man with Graves' hyperthyroidism. This chain links TRBV24-1 with TRBJ2-2; D is undetermined. Sequencing used peripheral blood or thyroid tissue (not recorded which). The CDR3 here is CATSDEDGELFF. DNA for the CDR3: TGTGCCACCAGTGATGAGGACGGGGAGCTGTTTTTT.